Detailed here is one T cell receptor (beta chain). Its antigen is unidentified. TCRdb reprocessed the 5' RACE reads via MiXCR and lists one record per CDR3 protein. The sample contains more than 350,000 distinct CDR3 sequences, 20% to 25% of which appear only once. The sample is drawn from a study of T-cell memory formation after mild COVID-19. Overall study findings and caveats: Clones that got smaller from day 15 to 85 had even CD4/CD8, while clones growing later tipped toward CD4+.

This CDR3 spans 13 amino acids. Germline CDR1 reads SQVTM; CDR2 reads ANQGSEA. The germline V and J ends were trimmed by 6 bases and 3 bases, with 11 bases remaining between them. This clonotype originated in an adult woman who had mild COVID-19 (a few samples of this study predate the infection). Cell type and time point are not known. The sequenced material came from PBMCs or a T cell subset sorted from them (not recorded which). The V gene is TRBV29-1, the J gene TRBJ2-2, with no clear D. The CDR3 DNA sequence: TGCAGCGTCCACGGGCCCTACACCGGGGAGCTGTTTTTT. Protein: CSVHGPYTGELFF.